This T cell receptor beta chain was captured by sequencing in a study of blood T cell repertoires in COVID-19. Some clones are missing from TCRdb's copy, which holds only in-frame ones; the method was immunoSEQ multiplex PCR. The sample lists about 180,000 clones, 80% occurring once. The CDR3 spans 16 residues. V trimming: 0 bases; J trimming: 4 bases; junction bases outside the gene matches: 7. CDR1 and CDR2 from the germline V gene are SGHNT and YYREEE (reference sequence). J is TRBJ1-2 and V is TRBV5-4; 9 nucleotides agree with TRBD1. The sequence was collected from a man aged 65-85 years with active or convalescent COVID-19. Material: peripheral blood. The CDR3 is CASSLVEQGARYGYTF. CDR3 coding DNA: TGTGCCAGCAGCTTGGTCGAACAGGGGGCTCGCTATGGCTACACCTTC.